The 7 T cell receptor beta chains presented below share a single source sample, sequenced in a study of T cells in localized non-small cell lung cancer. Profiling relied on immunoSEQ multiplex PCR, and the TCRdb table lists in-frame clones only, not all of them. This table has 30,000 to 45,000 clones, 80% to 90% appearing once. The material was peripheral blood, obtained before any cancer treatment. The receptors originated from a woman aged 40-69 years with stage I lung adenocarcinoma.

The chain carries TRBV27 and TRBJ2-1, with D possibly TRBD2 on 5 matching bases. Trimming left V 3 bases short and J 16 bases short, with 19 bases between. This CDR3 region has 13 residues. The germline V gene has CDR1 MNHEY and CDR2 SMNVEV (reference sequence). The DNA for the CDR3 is TGTGCCAGCAGTTTTACTGGTGGGAGAAGAGGCTTCTTC. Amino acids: CASSFTGGRRGFF.

The CDR3 DNA reads as TGTGCCAGCACTTCGGTGATCAGCTCCTACAATGAGCAGTTCTTC. It codes for CASTSVISSYNEQFF. V is TRBV27 and J is TRBJ2-1, with D hard to call. V was trimmed by 7 bases and J by 0 bases, leaving 13 bases between them. Germline V CDR1 and CDR2: MNHEY, SMNVEV (reference sequence). This CDR3 region has 15 residues.

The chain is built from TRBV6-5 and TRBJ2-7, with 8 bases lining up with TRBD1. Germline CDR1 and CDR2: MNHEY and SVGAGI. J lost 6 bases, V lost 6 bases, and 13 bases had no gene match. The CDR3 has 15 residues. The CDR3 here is CASRSGQGSVSEQYF. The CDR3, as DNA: TGTGCCAGCAGGTCTGGACAGGGATCTGTAAGCGAGCAGTACTTC.

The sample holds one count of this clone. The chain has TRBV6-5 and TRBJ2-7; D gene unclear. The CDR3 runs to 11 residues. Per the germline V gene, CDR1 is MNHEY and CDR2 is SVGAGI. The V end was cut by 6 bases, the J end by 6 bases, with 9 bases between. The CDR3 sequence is CASSLKGEQYF. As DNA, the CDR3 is TGTGCCAGCAGCCTTAAAGGCGAGCAGTACTTC.

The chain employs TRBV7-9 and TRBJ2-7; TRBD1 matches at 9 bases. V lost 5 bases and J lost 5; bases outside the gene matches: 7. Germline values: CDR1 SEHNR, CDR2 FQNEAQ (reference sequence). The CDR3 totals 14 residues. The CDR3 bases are TGTGCCAGCAGCCCACAGGGGGCATCGGACGAGCAGTACTTC. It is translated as CASSPQGASDEQYF. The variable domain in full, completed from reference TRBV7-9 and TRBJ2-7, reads DTGVSQNPRHKITKRGQNVTFRCDPISEHNRLYWYRQTLGQGPEFLTYFQNEAQLEKSRLLSDRFSAERPKGSFSTLEIQRTEQGDSAMYLCASSPQGASDEQYFGPGTRLTVT.

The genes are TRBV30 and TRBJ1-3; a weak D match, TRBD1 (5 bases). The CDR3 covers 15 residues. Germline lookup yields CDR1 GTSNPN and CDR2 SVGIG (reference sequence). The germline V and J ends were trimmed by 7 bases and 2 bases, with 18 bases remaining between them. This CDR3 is CAFRRDPGAGNTIYF. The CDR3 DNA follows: TGTGCCTTTCGAAGGGACCCAGGCGCTGGAAACACCATATATTTT.

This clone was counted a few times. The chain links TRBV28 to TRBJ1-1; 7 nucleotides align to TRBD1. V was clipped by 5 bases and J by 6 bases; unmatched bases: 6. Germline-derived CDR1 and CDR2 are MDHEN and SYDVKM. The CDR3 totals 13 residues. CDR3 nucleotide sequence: TGTGCCAGCAGTCCCGGGACAGCCCCTGAAGCTTTCTTT. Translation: CASSPGTAPEAFF.